The rows below give T cell receptor beta chains drawn from one sample of a study of cytomegalovirus exposure and HLA in healthy donors. Sequenced by immunoSEQ multiplex PCR; TCRdb stores in-frame clones only, minus some. The sample yields approximately 81,000 clones, 65% to 85% seen once. The sequenced sample was PBMCs. The source is a woman between 45 and 65 years old in good health and CMV-seronegative. CDR3s include the opening cysteine and the closing phenylalanine or tryptophan. D genes are given only for firm matches. The size of a clone is reported for some rows only, either as once, few or many, or as a class for expanded clones.

TRBJ2-2,13,NA,NA,TRBV6-6,TGTGCCAGCAGATCTCGTCTCGCCGGGGAGCTGTTTTTT,CASRSRLAGELFF
TRBJ1-1,15,TRBD1,NA,TRBV5-1,TGCGCCAGCAGCTTACTGACAGGGTTGGACACTGAAGCTTTCTTT,CASSLLTGLDTEAFF
TRBJ2-5,13,NA,NA,TRBV18,TGTGCCAGCTCACCCGGGGACCAAGAGACCCAGTACTTC,CASSPGDQETQYF
TRBJ2-7,15,NA,once,TRBV27,TGTGCCAGCAAACTCGCGACAGAAAAAACCTACGAGCAGTACTTC,CASKLATEKTYEQYF
TRBJ1-5,14,NA,NA,TRBV7-9,TGTGCCAGCAGCTCGGACACCCATTATCAGCCCCAGCATTTT,CASSSDTHYQPQHF
TRBJ2-1,15,TRBD2,NA,TRBV27,TGTGCCAGCAGTTTAGAGTTAGCGGGAGTCAATGAGCAGTTCTTC,CASSLELAGVNEQFF
TRBJ2-3,15,TRBD2,once,TRBV27,TGTGCCACCTCCTCTCTAGCGGTTAGCACAGATACGCAGTATTTT,CATSSLAVSTDTQYF
TRBJ1-2,14,TRBD1,NA,TRBV29-1,TGCAGCTTTCGGTCGGGACAGGGGAACTATGGCTACACCTTC,CSFRSGQGNYGYTF
TRBJ2-1,14,TRBD2,NA,TRBV7-2,TGTGCCAGCAGCTTAGTTACGGGGGGGCGAGAGAAGTTCTTC,CASSLVTGGREKFF
TRBJ2-5,14,TRBD1,once,TRBV18,TGTGCCAGCTCACCCAGGCAGGGGGAAGAGACCCAGTACTTC,CASSPRQGEETQYF
TRBJ2-7,12,NA,NA,TRBV6-5,TGTGCCAGCAGGAAACATACGGGAGAGCAGTACTTC,CASRKHTGEQYF
TRBJ2-7,14,NA,NA,TRBV5-1,TGCGCCAGCAGCTTGTACGACAGAACCTACGAGCAGTACTTC,CASSLYDRTYEQYF
TRBJ1-3,17,TRBD1,NA,TRBV7-6,TGTGCCAGCAGCCCGAGACAGGGGGCGCGGGCTGGAAACACCATATATTTT,CASSPRQGARAGNTIYF
TRBJ2-1,11,NA,NA,TRBV29-1,TGCAGCGCGGTCCACTACAATGAGCAGTTCTTC,CSAVHYNEQFF
TRBJ1-1,13,NA,few,TRBV6-6,TGTGCCAGCAGTGCCCCGACAGCAACTGAAGCTTTCTTT,CASSAPTATEAFF
TRBJ1-1,15,TRBD1,NA,TRBV2,TGTGCCAGCAGTGGGCGGACAGGGCTCAACACTGAAGCTTTCTTT,CASSGRTGLNTEAFF
TRBJ1-1,14,NA,NA,TRBV4-1,TGCGCCAGCAGCCAAGTTAAACAGAACACTGAAGCTTTCTTT,CASSQVKQNTEAFF
TRBJ1-5,14,NA,NA,TRBV28,TGTGCCAGCAGTTTCCAGAATAGCAATCAGCCCCAGCATTTT,CASSFQNSNQPQHF
TRBJ1-4,16,TRBD1,once,TRBV5-1,TGCGCCAGCAGCCTTCAGGGGGCGAGGACTAATGAAAAACTGTTTTTT,CASSLQGARTNEKLFF
TRBJ2-3,15,TRBD2,few,TRBV18,TGTGCCAGCTCACTCACTAGCGGGAGCACAGATACGCAGTATTTT,CASSLTSGSTDTQYF
TRBJ1-2,15,TRBD1,NA,TRBV9,TGTGCCAGCAGCGTGTCTCCGACGGGACAGGATGGCTACACCTTC,CASSVSPTGQDGYTF
TRBJ1-1,14,NA,NA,TRBV18,TGTGCCAGCTCACCACCGGGCTCGAACACTGAAGCTTTCTTT,CASSPPGSNTEAFF
TRBJ1-5,16,NA,NA,TRBV27,TGTGCCAGCACCGCCCTCAGTGGGGGGGGAAGGCAGCCCCAGCATTTT,CASTALSGGGRQPQHF
TRBJ2-1,15,TRBD2,NA,TRBV12-5,TGTGCTAGTGGCCTAGCGGGAGGCCCCAGCAATGAGCAGTTCTTC,CASGLAGGPSNEQFF
TRBJ2-2,14,NA,NA,TRBV9,TGTGCCAGCAGCGTAGACCCCGGCACCGGGGAGCTGTTTTTT,CASSVDPGTGELFF
TRBJ2-1,13,NA,NA,TRBV27,TGTGCCAGCAGCCTCTTGATGAGCAATGAGCAGTTCTTC,CASSLLMSNEQFF
TRBJ1-5,16,TRBD1,NA,TRBV5-5,TGTGCCAGCAGCCGGGACAGGGGAGAGAGCAATCAGCCCCAGCATTTT,CASSRDRGESNQPQHF
TRBJ2-5,14,TRBD1,NA,TRBV7-9,TGTGCCAGCCATCGAGGGACAGGGAAAGAGACCCAGTACTTC,CASHRGTGKETQYF
TRBJ2-2,15,TRBD2,NA,TRBV5-1,TGCGCCAGCAGCTCCTCGCTAGCGGACACCGGGGAGCTGTTTTTT,CASSSSLADTGELFF
TRBJ2-2,14,NA,NA,TRBV4-1,TGCGCCAGCAGCCAAGAAAGAGGCGCCGGGGAGCTGTTTTTT,CASSQERGAGELFF
TRBJ2-3,14,NA,NA,TRBV9,TGTGCCAGCAGCGAAGTGAGTACTACAGATACGCAGTATTTT,CASSEVSTTDTQYF
TRBJ2-4,14,NA,NA,TRBV7-9,TGTGCCAGCAGTTTCCGGGGGGCCAAAAACATTCAGTACTTC,CASSFRGAKNIQYF
TRBJ1-1,14,NA,NA,TRBV4-1,TGCGCCAGCAGCAAGGGACTGACGAACACTGAAGCTTTCTTT,CASSKGLTNTEAFF
TRBJ1-4,14,NA,NA,TRBV5-1,TGCGCCAGCAGTTCGCAGTTACCTAATGAAAAACTGTTTTTT,CASSSQLPNEKLFF
TRBJ1-1,14,NA,NA,TRBV11-2,TGTGCCAGCAGCCTGACAGTTCTACGCAACGAAGCTTTCTTT,CASSLTVLRNEAFF
TRBJ2-2,13,NA,NA,TRBV27,TGTGCCAGCAGTCACGCAGGGACCGGGGGGCTGTTTTTT,CASSHAGTGGLFF
TRBJ1-3,12,NA,NA,TRBV7-2,TGTGCCAGCAGCCGTACAGGAAACACCATATATTTT,CASSRTGNTIYF
TRBJ2-2,14,TRBD2,once,TRBV6-6,TGTGCCAGCAGAGCGGGGGGTAACACCGGGGAGCTGTTTTTT,CASRAGGNTGELFF
TRBJ2-1,15,NA,NA,TRBV13,TGTGCCAGCAGCCTAGACGGGACTGGGTACAATGAGCAGTTCTTC,CASSLDGTGYNEQFF
TRBJ1-6,11,NA,NA,TRBV7-9,TGTGCCAGCAGCCCGGGCGGGACCCTCCACTTT,CASSPGGTLHF
TRBJ1-4,15,NA,few,TRBV18,TGTGCCAGCTCACTAGGGGATACAGCGAATGAAAAACTGTTTTTT,CASSLGDTANEKLFF
TRBJ2-2,12,NA,NA,TRBV11-2,TGTGCCAGCAGCCCCCGGACCGGGGAGCTGTTTTTT,CASSPRTGELFF
TRBJ2-3,15,TRBD1,NA,TRBV19,TGTGCCAGTAGTACGACAGGGTCCCTCGCAGATACGCAGTATTTT,CASSTTGSLADTQYF
TRBJ2-1,14,TRBD1,NA,TRBV28,TGTGCCAGCAGTTTGGGGACAGGGACTTTTTCTAGGTTCTTC,CASSLGTGTFSRFF
TRBJ2-1,13,NA,NA,TRBV28,TGTGCCAGCAGTTTTCGCGGAGCCAATGAGCAGTTCTTC,CASSFRGANEQFF
TRBJ2-7,15,NA,NA,TRBV21-1,TGTGCCAGCAGCAAAGGACTAGCTCAAACCTACGAGCAGTACTTC,CASSKGLAQTYEQYF
TRBJ2-3,16,TRBD2,NA,TRBV2,TGTGCCAGCAGTGAACTAGCGGGAAACCAGGGAGATACGCAGTATTTT,CASSELAGNQGDTQYF
TRBJ2-5,16,TRBD2,NA,TRBV7-6,TGTGCCAGCAGCTTAGCAGGACTAGCCGGGGTAGAGACCCAGTACTTC,CASSLAGLAGVETQYF
TRBJ2-5,14,NA,NA,TRBV5-4,TGTGCCAGCAGCTTGGTCCAGTCAGAAGAGACCCAGTACTTC,CASSLVQSEETQYF
TRBJ1-1,15,NA,NA,TRBV5-1,TGCGCCAGCAGCGCGGGACCCCAAGGGAACACTGAAGCTTTCTTT,CASSAGPQGNTEAFF
TRBJ1-2,14,NA,NA,TRBV6-6,TGTGCCAGCAGTTACAATAGACAGGCCTATGGCTACACCTTC,CASSYNRQAYGYTF
TRBJ1-1,14,NA,NA,TRBV5-1,TGCGCCAGCAGCTTTGCAGGGGCGAACACTGAAGCTTTCTTT,CASSFAGANTEAFF
TRBJ2-1,16,TRBD2,NA,TRBV13,TGTGCCAGCAGCACTGGACTAGCGGGGGGGAGGAATGAGCAGTTCTTC,CASSTGLAGGRNEQFF
TRBJ1-1,15,NA,NA,TRBV5-1,TGCGCCAGCAGCGGGGTAGGACAGATGAACACTGAAGCTTTCTTT,CASSGVGQMNTEAFF
TRBJ1-1,13,NA,NA,TRBV19,TGTGCCAGTAGTACAGCGGCGGGCGGTGTAGCTTTCTTT,CASSTAAGGVAFF
TRBJ1-1,11,NA,NA,TRBV20-1,TGCAGTGCTAGGGCGGTTGGTGAAGCTTTCTTT,CSARAVGEAFF
TRBJ2-3,15,NA,NA,TRBV5-6,TGTGCCAGCAGCTTCTCCCGGCTAGGAAGCGATACGCAGTATTTT,CASSFSRLGSDTQYF
TRBJ1-5,15,TRBD1,NA,TRBV19,TGTGCCAGTTCTCCGGGACAGGGTTTCTGGCAGCCCCAGCATTTT,CASSPGQGFWQPQHF
TRBJ2-2,16,TRBD2,NA,TRBV7-6,TGTGCCAGCAGCCCCATAGCGGGAGGGCCTACCGGGGAGCTGTTTTTT,CASSPIAGGPTGELFF